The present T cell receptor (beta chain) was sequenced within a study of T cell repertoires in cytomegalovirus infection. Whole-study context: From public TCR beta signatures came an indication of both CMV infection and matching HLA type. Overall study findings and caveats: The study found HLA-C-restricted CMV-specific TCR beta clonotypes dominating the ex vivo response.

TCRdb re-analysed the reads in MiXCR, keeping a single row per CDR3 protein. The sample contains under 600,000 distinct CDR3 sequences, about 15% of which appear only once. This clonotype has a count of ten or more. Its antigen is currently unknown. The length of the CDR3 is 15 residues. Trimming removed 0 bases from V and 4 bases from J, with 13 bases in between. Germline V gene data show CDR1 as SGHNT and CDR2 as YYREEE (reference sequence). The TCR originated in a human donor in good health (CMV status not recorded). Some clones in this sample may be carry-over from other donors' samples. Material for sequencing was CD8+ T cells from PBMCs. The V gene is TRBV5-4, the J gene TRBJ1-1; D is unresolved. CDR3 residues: CASSLAGSIGTEAFF. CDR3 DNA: TGTGCCAGCAGCTTGGCTGGCTCGATCGGCACTGAAGCTTTCTTT. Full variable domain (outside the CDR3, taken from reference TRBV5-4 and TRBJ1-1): ETGVTQSPTHLIKTRGQQVTLRCSSQSGHNTVSWYQQALGQGPQFIFQYYREEENGRGNFPPRFSGLQFPNYSSELNVNALELDDSALYLCASSLAGSIGTEAFFGQGTRLTVV.